The rows below give T cell receptor beta chains drawn from one sample of a study of cytomegalovirus exposure and HLA in healthy donors. Some clones are missing from TCRdb's copy, which holds only in-frame ones; the method was immunoSEQ multiplex PCR. This table has about 190,000 clones, roughly 90% appearing once. The sequencing input was PBMCs. The origin of the receptors is a boy younger than 10 in good health and CMV-seronegative. Both conserved end residues are part of each CDR3. A D gene is named only where the DNA matches it firmly. The size entry is marked missing in some rows and otherwise reads once, few, many or a size class.

cdr3_nt: TGTGCCAGTGCCCGGGACAGAGTTAATTCACCCCTCCACTTT; cdr3_aa: CASARDRVNSPLHF; d_call: TRBD1; j_call: TRBJ1-6; clone_size: once; v_call: TRBV19
cdr3_nt: TGTGCCAGCAGCTCCCACCTAAACACCGGGGAGCTGTTTTTT; cdr3_aa: CASSSHLNTGELFF; d_call: NA; j_call: TRBJ2-2; clone_size: NA; v_call: TRBV7-3
cdr3_nt: TGTGCCAGCAGCTCCCAGGGAAATCAGCCCCAGCATTTT; cdr3_aa: CASSSQGNQPQHF; d_call: NA; j_call: TRBJ1-5; clone_size: NA; v_call: TRBV7-9
cdr3_nt: TGTGCCAGCAGCTTAAATAAAGGACAGCAGGCGTTT; cdr3_aa: CASSLNKGQQAF; d_call: NA; j_call: TRBJ1-1; clone_size: NA; v_call: TRBV7-3
cdr3_nt: TGTGCCAGCAGTGTGAATTCGGAGGTAACTGAAGCTTTCTTT; cdr3_aa: CASSVNSEVTEAFF; d_call: NA; j_call: TRBJ1-1; clone_size: NA; v_call: TRBV2
cdr3_nt: TGCGCCAGCAGCCCTGGAGGGACTGCCACCTACAATGAGCAGTTCTTC; cdr3_aa: CASSPGGTATYNEQFF; d_call: NA; j_call: TRBJ2-1; clone_size: NA; v_call: TRBV5-1
cdr3_nt: TGTGCCAGCAGCCAAGATGGAGCGGGGGGGGGCACCTACGAGCAGTACTTC; cdr3_aa: CASSQDGAGGGTYEQYF; d_call: TRBD2; j_call: TRBJ2-7; clone_size: NA; v_call: TRBV14
cdr3_nt: TGTGCCAGACTACGGGGGAGCACTGAAGCTTTCTTT; cdr3_aa: CARLRGSTEAFF; d_call: NA; j_call: TRBJ1-1; clone_size: NA; v_call: TRBV5-3
cdr3_nt: TGCAGCGTTGACCCCGGACTAGCGGGGGAGCAGTTCTTC; cdr3_aa: CSVDPGLAGEQFF; d_call: TRBD2; j_call: TRBJ2-1; clone_size: NA; v_call: TRBV29-1
cdr3_nt: TGTGCCAGCAGACAGGGGAATGAAAAACTGTTTTTT; cdr3_aa: CASRQGNEKLFF; d_call: TRBD1; j_call: TRBJ1-4; clone_size: NA; v_call: TRBV25-1
cdr3_nt: TGTGCCAGCAGCCAAGCGGCGGGAGTGAGCGAGGAGCAGTACTTC; cdr3_aa: CASSQAAGVSEEQYF; d_call: TRBD2; j_call: TRBJ2-7; clone_size: NA; v_call: TRBV4-2
cdr3_nt: TGTGCCAGCAGTTCGGGACTCCGTCACACAGATACGCAGTATTTT; cdr3_aa: CASSSGLRHTDTQYF; d_call: NA; j_call: TRBJ2-3; clone_size: NA; v_call: TRBV27
cdr3_nt: TGTGCCAGCAGCTTAAGCCTTGGAAACACCATATATTTT; cdr3_aa: CASSLSLGNTIYF; d_call: NA; j_call: TRBJ1-3; clone_size: few; v_call: TRBV7-6
cdr3_nt: TGTGCCAGCAGCCTACAGGGCACCGGGGAGCTGTTTTTT; cdr3_aa: CASSLQGTGELFF; d_call: NA; j_call: TRBJ2-2; clone_size: few; v_call: TRBV6-6
cdr3_nt: TGCGCCAGCAGCTTGACAGACTACGAGCAGTACTTC; cdr3_aa: CASSLTDYEQYF; d_call: NA; j_call: TRBJ2-7; clone_size: NA; v_call: TRBV5-1
cdr3_nt: TGTGCCTGGACCAGAGGGTTGTCTAATGAAAAACTGTTTTTT; cdr3_aa: CAWTRGLSNEKLFF; d_call: NA; j_call: TRBJ1-4; clone_size: NA; v_call: TRBV30
cdr3_nt: TGTGCCAGCAGCCCGGTTCCAGGCATTAATGAAAAACTGTTTTTT; cdr3_aa: CASSPVPGINEKLFF; d_call: NA; j_call: TRBJ1-4; clone_size: NA; v_call: TRBV5-5
cdr3_nt: TGTGCCTGGAGTCCCGGGGAAGGGTCTGAAGCTTTCTTT; cdr3_aa: CAWSPGEGSEAFF; d_call: NA; j_call: TRBJ1-1; clone_size: NA; v_call: TRBV30
cdr3_nt: TGCGCCAGCAGCCTACCACTCAGGGAGCAGTTCTTC; cdr3_aa: CASSLPLREQFF; d_call: NA; j_call: TRBJ2-1; clone_size: few; v_call: TRBV4-1
cdr3_nt: TGTGCCAGTAGTCCCGCAGGCACAGATACGCAGTATTTT; cdr3_aa: CASSPAGTDTQYF; d_call: NA; j_call: TRBJ2-3; clone_size: NA; v_call: TRBV19
cdr3_nt: TGTGCCAGCAGTGAGGCGAGCCTAGCGGGAAACACCGGGGAGCTGTTTTTT; cdr3_aa: CASSEASLAGNTGELFF; d_call: TRBD2; j_call: TRBJ2-2; clone_size: NA; v_call: TRBV28
cdr3_nt: TGTGCCAGCAGTGAAACGGGGGGAATTCGGGTAGAGACCCAGTACTTC; cdr3_aa: CASSETGGIRVETQYF; d_call: TRBD2; j_call: TRBJ2-5; clone_size: NA; v_call: TRBV2
cdr3_nt: TGCGCCAGCAGCCAAGAAGATCGGGGGGCCTACGAGCAGTACTTC; cdr3_aa: CASSQEDRGAYEQYF; d_call: TRBD2; j_call: TRBJ2-7; clone_size: NA; v_call: TRBV4-1
cdr3_nt: TGTGCCAGCAGTCCAACTAGCGGGGGATTTACAGATACGCAGTATTTT; cdr3_aa: CASSPTSGGFTDTQYF; d_call: TRBD2; j_call: TRBJ2-3; clone_size: NA; v_call: TRBV28
cdr3_nt: TGTGCCAGCAGCTTAACAGCGGGAGGCGGAGAGACCCAGTACTTC; cdr3_aa: CASSLTAGGGETQYF; d_call: TRBD2; j_call: TRBJ2-5; clone_size: NA; v_call: TRBV7-7
cdr3_nt: TGTGCCAGCAGCTCACAAGGGGGCGAACGCACCGGGGAGCTGTTTTTT; cdr3_aa: CASSSQGGERTGELFF; d_call: TRBD1; j_call: TRBJ2-2; clone_size: NA; v_call: TRBV5-6
cdr3_nt: TGTGCCAGCAGTGAAGTTATGAGGGGGTCCTATAATTCACCCCTCCACTTT; cdr3_aa: CASSEVMRGSYNSPLHF; d_call: NA; j_call: TRBJ1-6; clone_size: NA; v_call: TRBV25-1
cdr3_nt: TGTGCCAGCAGTGGTAGTCTGAACACTGAAGCTTTCTTT; cdr3_aa: CASSGSLNTEAFF; d_call: NA; j_call: TRBJ1-1; clone_size: NA; v_call: TRBV2
cdr3_nt: TGCGCCAGCAGCTTGGGGACTAGCGGGAGGGCCGCCTACAATGAGCAGTTCTTC; cdr3_aa: CASSLGTSGRAAYNEQFF; d_call: TRBD2; j_call: TRBJ2-1; clone_size: NA; v_call: TRBV5-1
cdr3_nt: TGTGCCAGCATGCTGAGGGCCGGGGAGCTGTTTTTT; cdr3_aa: CASMLRAGELFF; d_call: NA; j_call: TRBJ2-2; clone_size: NA; v_call: TRBV2
cdr3_nt: TGTGCCAGCAGCTTATTAGGAACAGGGGACTACGAGCAGTACTTC; cdr3_aa: CASSLLGTGDYEQYF; d_call: TRBD1; j_call: TRBJ2-7; clone_size: NA; v_call: TRBV11-2
cdr3_nt: TGTGCCAGCAATGTTGGGAGTACGGGAGAGCAGTACTTC; cdr3_aa: CASNVGSTGEQYF; d_call: NA; j_call: TRBJ2-7; clone_size: NA; v_call: TRBV28
cdr3_nt: TGCGCCAGCAGCCAAGGACTAGCGGGGGGGCGTGAGCAGTTCTTC; cdr3_aa: CASSQGLAGGREQFF; d_call: TRBD2; j_call: TRBJ2-1; clone_size: NA; v_call: TRBV4-1
cdr3_nt: TGTGCCAGCAGCTTAGGAAACAGGGACCACGAGCAGTACTTC; cdr3_aa: CASSLGNRDHEQYF; d_call: NA; j_call: TRBJ2-7; clone_size: NA; v_call: TRBV7-8
cdr3_nt: TGCGCCAGCGGACTGACTAGCGGGGTGGAGACCCAGTACTTC; cdr3_aa: CASGLTSGVETQYF; d_call: TRBD2; j_call: TRBJ2-5; clone_size: NA; v_call: TRBV5-1
cdr3_nt: TGTGCCATCAGTGAGTCTTTGCAGGCCTACGAGCAGTACTTC; cdr3_aa: CAISESLQAYEQYF; d_call: NA; j_call: TRBJ2-7; clone_size: NA; v_call: TRBV10-3
cdr3_nt: TGTGCCAGCAGTTCCCCTACGGGGTACAATGAGCAGTTCTTC; cdr3_aa: CASSSPTGYNEQFF; d_call: NA; j_call: TRBJ2-1; clone_size: NA; v_call: TRBV27
cdr3_nt: TGTGCCAGTAGTAATTGGGGCGTTGGGGAGCAGTTCTTC; cdr3_aa: CASSNWGVGEQFF; d_call: NA; j_call: TRBJ2-1; clone_size: once; v_call: TRBV19
cdr3_nt: TGTTCCAGCAGCGACTTGACAGGGTATGGCTACACCTTC; cdr3_aa: CSSSDLTGYGYTF; d_call: TRBD1; j_call: TRBJ1-2; clone_size: NA; v_call: TRBV7-9
cdr3_nt: TGTGCCAGCAGTGAGCGCCGAAACACCATATATTTT; cdr3_aa: CASSERRNTIYF; d_call: NA; j_call: TRBJ1-3; clone_size: NA; v_call: TRBV2
cdr3_nt: TGCGCCAGCAGCTTGGCGGGGACAGCGTCGGAAGCTTTCTTT; cdr3_aa: CASSLAGTASEAFF; d_call: TRBD1; j_call: TRBJ1-1; clone_size: once; v_call: TRBV5-1
cdr3_nt: TGTGCCAGCACCCGAGGCGGGGGGGCGCTCTACGAGCAGTACTTC; cdr3_aa: CASTRGGGALYEQYF; d_call: TRBD2; j_call: TRBJ2-7; clone_size: NA; v_call: TRBV7-9
cdr3_nt: TGCGCCAGCAGCCCTTCAGGGAGGAGTAGGACCTACGAGCAGTACTTC; cdr3_aa: CASSPSGRSRTYEQYF; d_call: NA; j_call: TRBJ2-7; clone_size: NA; v_call: TRBV4-1
cdr3_nt: TGTGCCACCCACCCCGAGGCCGACTATGGCTACACCTTC; cdr3_aa: CATHPEADYGYTF; d_call: NA; j_call: TRBJ1-2; clone_size: NA; v_call: TRBV2
cdr3_nt: TGTGCCAGCTCACCTATCGGAGATACGCAGTATTTT; cdr3_aa: CASSPIGDTQYF; d_call: NA; j_call: TRBJ2-3; clone_size: few; v_call: TRBV18
cdr3_nt: TGTGCCAGCAGCGGGGGGACCCACGAAGAGACCCAGTACTTC; cdr3_aa: CASSGGTHEETQYF; d_call: NA; j_call: TRBJ2-5; clone_size: NA; v_call: TRBV7-9